A single sample is the source of the 11 T cell receptor beta chains below, sequenced in a study of molecular identifiers for immune sequencing clone quantification. TCRdb fed the PCR reads into MiXCR, producing one record per CDR3 protein. Of around 300,000 distinct CDR3 sequences listed, over 20% are singletons. The sample comprised naive CD8+ T cells from blood, with Jurkat cell RNA spiked in. Subset specified: FACS-sorted CD8+CD4-CCR7+CD45RA+ naive T cells. Every receptor here comes from a human donor in good health. Some libraries in this study had Jurkat cell RNA spiked in.

This clonotype has a handful of counts. The chain employs TRBV14 and TRBJ2-7; possibly TRBD2 for D (6 bases). The CDR3 runs 16 residues. V lost 3 bases and J 5 bases, leaving 20 bases between the germline ends. CDR1 is SGHDN and CDR2 is FVKESK in the germline V gene. As DNA, the CDR3 is TGTGCCAGCAGCCAGAATGCCGGGGCCCCGGGGGACGAGCAGTACTTC. As protein: CASSQNAGAPGDEQYF.

This clonotype was seen more than once but under ten times. V and J are TRBV4-2 and TRBJ2-1, with 10 bases matching TRBD2. From germline, CDR1 is LGHNA and CDR2 YNFKEQ. The trim removed 5 bases at V and 2 bases at J, leaving 12 bases unmatched. The CDR3 runs 18 residues. The CDR3 DNA is TGTGCCAGCAGCTGGGCGGCTAGCGGGAGTTCCACCTACAATGAGCAGTTCTTC. It is translated as CASSWAASGSSTYNEQFF.

This clonotype has a handful of counts. This sequence joins TRBV11-2 and TRBJ2-7; 9 nucleotides agree with TRBD1. Germline-derived CDR1 and CDR2 are SGHAT and FQNNGV. The CDR3 spans 15 residues. J was trimmed by 6 bases and V by 5 bases; bases with no gene match: 11. The CDR3 sequence: CASSNRDRDYFEQYF. CDR3 in DNA: TGTGCCAGCAGCAACCGGGACAGGGATTATTTCGAGCAGTACTTC.

The V call is TRBV7-6, the J call TRBJ2-5; 8 nucleotides align to TRBD1. V was pared by 5 bases and J by 5 bases, with 4 bases of the junction left unmatched. CDR1 is SGHVS and CDR2 is FNYEAQ in the germline V gene. The CDR3 has 13 amino acids. As DNA, the CDR3 is TGTGCCAGCAGCATTTGGACAGGGGAGACCCAGTACTTC. Translation gives CASSIWTGETQYF.

This clonotype was observed a handful of times. The chain couples TRBV13 to TRBJ2-2; 9 bases are shared with TRBD1. Germline trimming cut 1 base from V and 4 bases from J; bases unmatched to any gene: 4. Per germline, CDR1 PRHDT and CDR2 FYEKMQ (reference sequence). The CDR3 consists of 16 residues. The CDR3: CASSLVDRGITGELFF. CDR3 bases: TGTGCCAGCAGCTTAGTTGACAGGGGGATCACCGGGGAGCTGTTTTTT.

At least ten counts were recorded for this clonotype. The V gene is TRBV29-1, the J gene TRBJ2-3; D gene uncertain. The CDR3 sequence is 12 residues long. Germline V gene lookup returns CDR1 SQVTM and CDR2 ANQGSEA. V was trimmed by 3 bases and J by 4 bases, leaving 8 bases between them. The CDR3 DNA reads TGCAGCGTTGAGAGAATAGCAGATACGCAGTATTTT. Encoded protein: CSVERIADTQYF.

V is TRBV7-9 and J is TRBJ1-1; no firm D call. V was shortened by 5 bases and J by 6 bases, with 10 bases between the two germline ends. CDR3 length equals 12 residues. CDR1 SEHNR and CDR2 FQNEAQ come from the germline V gene (reference sequence). The CDR3 loop is CASSLQPPEAFF. The CDR3 DNA is TGTGCCAGCAGCCTACAACCCCCTGAAGCTTTCTTT. The full variable domain, its missing parts supplied by reference TRBV7-9 and TRBJ1-1, is DTGVSQNPRHKITKRGQNVTFRCDPISEHNRLYWYRQTLGQGPEFLTYFQNEAQLEKSRLLSDRFSAERPKGSFSTLEIQRTEQGDSAMYLCASSLQPPEAFFGQGTRLTVV.

The CDR3 DNA reads TGCGCCAGCAGCCAAGAGAGGGGCTCGGGACACACAGATACGCAGTATTTT. This gives the protein CASSQERGSGHTDTQYF. This rearrangement joins TRBV4-1 to TRBJ2-3; tentative D call: TRBD1 (6 bases). Germline V CDR1 and CDR2: MGHRA, YSYEKL. The CDR3 loop spans 17 amino acids. Deletions cut 0 bases from V and 2 bases from J, with 15 bases between.

The genes are TRBV5-1 and TRBJ2-7; D may be TRBD1 (5 bases). V was pared by 3 bases and J by 3 bases, with 13 bases between. Germline-derived CDR1 and CDR2 are SGHRS and YFSETQ. This CDR3 has 14 amino acids. The DNA of the CDR3 is TGCGCCAGCAGCTGGGGCGTTGGCGACTACGAGCAGTACTTC. Translating gives CASSWGVGDYEQYF.

The CDR3: CASSVGGESSTDTQYF. As DNA, the CDR3 is TGTGCCAGCAGCGTAGGGGGGGAATCTAGCACAGATACGCAGTATTTT. The chain joins TRBV9 to TRBJ2-3, with a weak D call TRBD2 (6 bases). The CDR3 covers 16 residues. The V gene lost 0 bases and the J gene lost 0 bases, with 11 bases spanning the gap. CDR1 is SGDLS and CDR2 is YYNGEE in the germline V gene.

The V and J genes are TRBV29-1 and TRBJ2-3, with a possible D match to TRBD2 (7 bases). The germline V and J ends were trimmed by 6 bases and 0 bases, with 13 bases remaining between them. The CDR3 is 14 residues long. Per germline, CDR1 SQVTM and CDR2 ANQGSEA. Here the CDR3 reads CSVKGGFSTDTQYF. DNA for the CDR3: TGCAGCGTAAAGGGGGGGTTTAGCACAGATACGCAGTATTTT.